This record covers a single TCR beta chain. Measured with immunoSEQ multiplex PCR; TCRdb has only the in-frame clones, and not every one. The sample lists around 300,000 clones; just under 90% were seen once. All recovered Cohort 3 donors got two negative PCRs, got clearance, or saw symptom resolution. Trimming left V 1 base short and J 7 bases short, with 10 bases between. Germline lookup yields CDR1 SGHVS and CDR2 FNYEAQ. The CDR3 spans 13 residues. This sample was taken from a study of blood T cell repertoires in COVID-19. The overall study: Sources were T cells, B-cell-depleted T cells, or PBMCs; the material itself was cDNA or gDNA.

This TCR derives from a woman aged 55 to 70 who had recovered from COVID-19. Sequencing was carried out using PBMCs or T cells enriched from blood (not recorded which). The chain combines TRBV7-6 with TRBJ1-1; perhaps TRBD1 as D (6 bases). The CDR3 nucleotides are TGTGCCAGCAGCTTAGGGGGGCTCAGTGAAGCTTTCTTT. Protein product: CASSLGGLSEAFF. The full variable domain, in which reference TRBV7-6 and TRBJ1-1 provide the parts outside the CDR3, is GAGVSQSPRYKVTKRGQDVALRCDPISGHVSLYWYRQALGQGPEFLTYFNYEAQQDKSGLPNDRFSAERPEGSISTLTIQRTEQRDSAMYRCASSLGGLSEAFFGQGTRLTVV.